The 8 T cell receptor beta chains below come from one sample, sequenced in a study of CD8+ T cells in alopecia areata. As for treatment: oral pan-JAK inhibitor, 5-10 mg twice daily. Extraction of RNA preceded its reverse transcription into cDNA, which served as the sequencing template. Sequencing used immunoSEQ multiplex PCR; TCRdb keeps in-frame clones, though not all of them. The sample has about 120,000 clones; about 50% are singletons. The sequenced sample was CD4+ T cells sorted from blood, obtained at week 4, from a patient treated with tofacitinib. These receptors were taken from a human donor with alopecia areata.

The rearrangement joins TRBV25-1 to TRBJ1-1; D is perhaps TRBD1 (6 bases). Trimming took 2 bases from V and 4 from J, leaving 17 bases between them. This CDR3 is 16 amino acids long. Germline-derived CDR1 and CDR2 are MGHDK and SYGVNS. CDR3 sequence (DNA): TGTGCCAGCAGTGAACCCCCCGGGCAGGGGAGCACTGAAGCTTTCTTT. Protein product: CASSEPPGQGSTEAFF.

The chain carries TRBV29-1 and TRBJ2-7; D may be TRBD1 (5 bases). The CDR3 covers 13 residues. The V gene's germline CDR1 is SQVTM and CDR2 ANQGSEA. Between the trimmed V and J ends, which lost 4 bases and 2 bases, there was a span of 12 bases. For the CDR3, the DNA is TGCAGCGTTGCAGGGCTAGGCACCTACGAGCAGTACTTC. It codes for CSVAGLGTYEQYF.

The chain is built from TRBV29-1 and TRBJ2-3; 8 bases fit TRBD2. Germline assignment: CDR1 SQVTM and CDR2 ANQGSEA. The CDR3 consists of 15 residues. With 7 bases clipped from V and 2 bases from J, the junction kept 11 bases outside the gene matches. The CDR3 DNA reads TGCAGCGCCGACCTCACTAGCGGTCCCACAGATACGCAGTATTTT. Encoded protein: CSADLTSGPTDTQYF.

CDR3 bases: TGCAGCGTTGTCTCCGGCAGTTATTACAATGAGCAGTTCTTC. This translates into CSVVSGSYYNEQFF. The V and J genes are TRBV29-1 and TRBJ2-1; D is unresolved. Germline values: CDR1 SQVTM, CDR2 ANQGSEA. This CDR3 region has 14 residues. V was pared by 4 bases and J by 4 bases, with 14 bases between.

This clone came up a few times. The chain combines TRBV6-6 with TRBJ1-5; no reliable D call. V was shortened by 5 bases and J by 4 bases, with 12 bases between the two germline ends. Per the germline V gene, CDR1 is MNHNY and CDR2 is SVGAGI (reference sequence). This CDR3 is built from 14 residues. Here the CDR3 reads CASSTAAINQPQHF. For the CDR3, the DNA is TGTGCCAGCAGTACGGCAGCGATAAATCAGCCCCAGCATTTT.

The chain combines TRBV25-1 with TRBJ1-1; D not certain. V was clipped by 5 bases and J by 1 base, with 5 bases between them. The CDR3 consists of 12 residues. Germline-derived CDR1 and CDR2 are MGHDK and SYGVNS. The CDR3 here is CASSTKNTEAFF. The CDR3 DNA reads TGTGCCAGCAGTACAAAGAACACTGAAGCTTTCTTT. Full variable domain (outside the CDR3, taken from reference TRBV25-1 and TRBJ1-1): EADIYQTPRYLVIGTGKKITLECSQTMGHDKMYWYQQDPGMELHLIHYSYGVNSTEKGDLSSESTVSRIRTEHFPLTLESARPSHTSQYLCASSTKNTEAFFGQGTRLTVV.

CDR3 residues: CASSLTINLDRVNSPLHF. CDR3 DNA sequence: TGCGCCAGCAGCTTGACCATAAATCTAGACCGAGTTAATTCACCCCTCCACTTT. The chain links TRBV5-1 to TRBJ1-6; D ambiguous. The V end lost 1 base, the J end lost 6 bases, and 20 bases lay between the germline ends. Germline V lookup: CDR1 SGHRS, CDR2 YFSETQ. This CDR3 has 18 amino acids.

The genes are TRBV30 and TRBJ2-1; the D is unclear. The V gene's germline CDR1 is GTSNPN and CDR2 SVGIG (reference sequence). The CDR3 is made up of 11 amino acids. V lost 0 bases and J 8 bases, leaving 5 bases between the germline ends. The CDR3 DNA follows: TGTGCCTGGAGTGTACTGGATGAGCAGTTCTTC. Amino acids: CAWSVLDEQFF. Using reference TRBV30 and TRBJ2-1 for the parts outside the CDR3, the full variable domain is SQTIHQWPATLVQPVGSPLSLECTVEGTSNPNLYWYRQAAGRGLQLLFYSVGIGQISSEVPQNLSASRPQDRQFILSSKKLLLSDSGFYLCAWSVLDEQFFGPGTRLTVL.